The T cell receptor beta chain described here comes from a study of blood T cell repertoires in COVID-19. Turning to the study itself: Spain, Italy and the United States supplied samples that represented acute and convalescent COVID-19. PBMCs, B-cell-depleted T cells, or T cells provided the cDNA or gDNA that made up the material.

CDR1 and CDR2 from the germline V gene are SGHVT and SQSDAQ. V gave up 3 bases and J gave up 5 bases; unmatched junction bases: 8. CDR3 size: 16 residues. Original data processing: Estimation of nucleated cell counts relied on the amplification of reference gene primers. Clones were read by immunoSEQ multiplex PCR, and TCRdb kept only the in-frame ones, dropping some. V, J and clone size are those of that table, while D and trimming were read from the DNA. The profile covers more than 80,000 clones, with roughly 87% appearing a single time and about 16% taken by the ten largest. This TCR was sampled from a woman in her sixties or seventies with COVID-19, enrolled during active disease. Sequenced: peripheral blood. The V call is TRBV7-4, the J call TRBJ1-1; TRBD1 agrees at 11 bases. CDR3 region: CASSFRTGGWWTEAFF. CDR3 nucleotides: TGTGCCAGCAGCTTTAGGACAGGGGGCTGGTGGACTGAAGCTTTCTTT.